This T cell receptor (beta chain) was documented in a study of graft-versus-host responses after intestinal transplantation. About the study: Every recipient underwent anti-thymocyte globulin induction, then tacrolimus and steroids for two to four years. Study-wide results and limits: Graft-donor T cell macrochimerism in patients accompanied high graft-versus-host to host-versus-graft clonal ratios in allografts. The marrow of recipients harbored GvH clones, and ileum or blood showed some of them first. Peak GvH clone levels in circulation were associated with early post-transplant HvG declines.

Libraries were prepared by immunoSEQ multiplex PCR; TCRdb keeps only in-frame clonotypes and omits some of them. This table holds roughly 69,000 clones, about nine tenths found once. Notes on this clone: Its antigen is currently unknown.

CDR1 is SGHNT, CDR2 YENEEA, per germline. The CDR3 spans 15 residues. V dropped 0 bases and J dropped 5 bases, with 11 bases sitting between them. This receptor was identified in a human patient who received an intestinal transplant, so some T cells may come from the graft donor. The chain couples TRBV11-3 to TRBJ2-4, with a possible D match to TRBD2 (7 bases). The input for sequencing was bone marrow, taken 700 to 850 days after intestinal transplantation. The CDR3 spells CASSLDGGAQNIQYF. The CDR3 coding sequence is TGTGCCAGCAGCTTAGATGGGGGGGCCCAAAACATTCAGTACTTC. Supplemented by reference TRBV11-3 and TRBJ2-4, the full variable domain reads EAGVVQSPRYKIIEKKQPVAFWCNPISGHNTLYWYLQNLGQGPELLIRYENEEAVDDSQLPKDRFSAERLKGVDSTLKIQPAELGDSAVYLCASSLDGGAQNIQYFGAGTRLSVL.